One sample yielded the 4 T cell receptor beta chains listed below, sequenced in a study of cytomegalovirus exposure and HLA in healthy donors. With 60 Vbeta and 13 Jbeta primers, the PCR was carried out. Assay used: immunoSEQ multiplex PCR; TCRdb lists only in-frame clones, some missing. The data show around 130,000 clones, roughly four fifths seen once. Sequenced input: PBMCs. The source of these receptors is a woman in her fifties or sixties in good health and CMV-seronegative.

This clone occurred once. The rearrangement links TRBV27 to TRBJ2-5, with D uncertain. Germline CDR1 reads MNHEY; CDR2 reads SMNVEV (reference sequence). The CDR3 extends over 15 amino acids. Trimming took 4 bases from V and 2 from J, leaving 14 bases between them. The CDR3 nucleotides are TGTGCCAGCAGTTCCCCGGGTCGATTACAAGAGACCCAGTACTTC. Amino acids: CASSSPGRLQETQYF.

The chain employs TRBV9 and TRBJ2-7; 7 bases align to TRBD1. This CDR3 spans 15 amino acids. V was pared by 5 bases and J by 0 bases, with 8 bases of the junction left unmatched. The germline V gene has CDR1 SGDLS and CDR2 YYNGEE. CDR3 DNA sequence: TGTGCCAGCAGTGTAACGTGGGACAGCTCCTACGAGCAGTACTTC. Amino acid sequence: CASSVTWDSSYEQYF. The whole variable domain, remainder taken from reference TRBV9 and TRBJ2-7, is DSGVTQTPKHLITATGQRVTLRCSPRSGDLSVYWYQQSLDQGLQFLIQYYNGEERAKGNILERFSAQQFPDLHSELNLSSLELGDSALYFCASSVTWDSSYEQYFGPGTRLTVT.

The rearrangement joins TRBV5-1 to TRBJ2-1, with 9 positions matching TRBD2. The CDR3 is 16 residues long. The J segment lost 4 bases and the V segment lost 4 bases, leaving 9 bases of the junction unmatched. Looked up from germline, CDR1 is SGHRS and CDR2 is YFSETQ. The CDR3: CASSPDDAGGYNEQFF. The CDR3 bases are TGCGCCAGCAGCCCGGACGATGCGGGAGGGTACAATGAGCAGTTCTTC.

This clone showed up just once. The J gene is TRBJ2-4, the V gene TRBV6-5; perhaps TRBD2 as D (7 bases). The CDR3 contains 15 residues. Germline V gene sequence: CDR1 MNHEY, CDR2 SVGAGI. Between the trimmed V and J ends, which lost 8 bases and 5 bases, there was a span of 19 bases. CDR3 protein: CASSKGGRWENIQYF. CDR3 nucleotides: TGTGCCAGCTCTAAGGGGGGGCGTTGGGAAAACATTCAGTACTTC.